The rows below give T cell receptor beta chains drawn from one sample of a study of blood T cell repertoires in COVID-19. The assay was immunoSEQ multiplex PCR, and TCRdb's table has in-frame clones only and misses some. The data hold under 250,000 clones, with about 88% observed a single time. The sequencing input was peripheral blood. Every receptor here comes from a woman aged 60-70 years with acute or convalescent COVID-19. Both conserved end residues are part of each CDR3. The order of the fields is CDR3 length, D gene, J gene, V gene, clone size, CDR3 DNA, CDR3 protein. The D gene is left open where the match is weak. The size of a clone is reported for some rows only, either as once, few or many, or as a class for expanded clones.

13 | - | TRBJ2-7 | TRBV6-5 | - | TGTGCCAGCAGCGTAACAGGCCGTTACGAGCAGTACTTC | CASSVTGRYEQYF
14 | - | TRBJ1-1 | TRBV27 | - | TGTGCCACCACCATGCGGGTAGGTGTCACTGAAGCTTTCTTT | CATTMRVGVTEAFF
16 | - | TRBJ1-1 | TRBV4-3 | - | TGCGCCAGCAGCCAAGGACAGAGCCTGATGAACACTGAAGCTTTCTTT | CASSQGQSLMNTEAFF
17 | TRBD1 | TRBJ1-2 | TRBV2 | - | TGTGCCAGCAGCTTTGGACAGGGGGTCATCCTTAACTATGGCTACACCTTC | CASSFGQGVILNYGYTF
16 | - | TRBJ1-6 | TRBV27 | - | TGTGCCAGCAGTTCCCGGGGGGGGGTAGTTAATTCACCCCTCCACTTT | CASSSRGGVVNSPLHF
13 | TRBD1 | TRBJ1-1 | TRBV2 | - | TGTGCCAGCAGTATACAGGGGGCCACTGAAGCTTTCTTT | CASSIQGATEAFF
14 | TRBD1 | TRBJ1-2 | TRBV7-9 | once | TGTGCCAGCAGCTCCTGGACAGGGTTGCATATTTACACCTTC | CASSSWTGLHIYTF
15 | TRBD2 | TRBJ2-3 | TRBV30 | - | TGTGCCTCTCAAGGGACTAGCGGGAGTAGTGGTACGCAGTATTTT | CASQGTSGSSGTQYF
15 | - | TRBJ1-2 | TRBV6-4 | once | TGTGCCAGCAGTCCTATTTGGGGGGCTAACTATGGCTACACCTTC | CASSPIWGANYGYTF
13 | - | TRBJ2-7 | TRBV19 | - | TGTGCCAGTAGCCAGACAGGCACCTACGAGCAGTACTTC | CASSQTGTYEQYF
15 | TRBD1 | TRBJ1-2 | TRBV19 | - | TGTGCCAGTAGTAGCCCGGGACAGGATTTTTATGGCTACACCTTC | CASSSPGQDFYGYTF
19 | TRBD2 | TRBJ2-1 | TRBV27 | - | TGTGCCAGCAGTTTATCGGGGGCGGGGGGGCGGTCCCTCTACAATGAGCAGTTCTTC | CASSLSGAGGRSLYNEQFF
13 | TRBD2 | TRBJ2-2 | TRBV15 | - | TGTGCCACTAAGTTAGCGGGGAACGGGGAGCTGTTTTTT | CATKLAGNGELFF
15 | TRBD2 | TRBJ2-1 | TRBV6-2/TRBV6-3 | - | TGTGCCAGCAGTTTCACTAGCGCCCTGGCGGATGAGCAGTTCTTC | CASSFTSALADEQFF
19 | TRBD1 | TRBJ2-1 | TRBV3-1/TRBV3-2 | - | TGTGCCAGCAGCCCCCGATTTGCGGGCCAGGACAGGTCCTACAATGAGCAGTTCTTC | CASSPRFAGQDRSYNEQFF
14 | - | TRBJ2-2 | TRBV27 | - | TGTGCCAGCAGTTTATACGGGAGCATTGGGGAGCTGTTTTTT | CASSLYGSIGELFF
14 | TRBD2 | TRBJ2-1 | TRBV6-6 | - | TGTGCCACGACCGGTGATAGCGGGAGATCTGAGCAGTTCTTC | CATTGDSGRSEQFF
13 | - | TRBJ2-5 | TRBV12-3/TRBV12-4 | - | TGTGCCAGCACCCGGGGGTCTCGGGAGACCCAGTACTTC | CASTRGSRETQYF
12 | - | TRBJ2-1 | TRBV2 | - | TGTGCCAGCAGTGACGGCGGCAATGAGCAGTTCTTC | CASSDGGNEQFF
15 | TRBD2 | TRBJ2-5 | TRBV3-1/TRBV3-2 | - | TGTGCCAGCAGCCGACTAGCGGGGGGGCTCGAGACCCAGTACTTC | CASSRLAGGLETQYF
13 | - | TRBJ1-1 | TRBV28 | - | TGTGCCAGCAGTTTACCAGGAAGGACTGAAGCTTTCTTT | CASSLPGRTEAFF
13 | TRBD1 | TRBJ2-2 | TRBV28 | - | TGTGCCAGCGGGGACAGAGCTCGCCGGGAGCTGTTTTTT | CASGDRARRELFF
13 | - | TRBJ2-5 | TRBV9 | - | TGTGCCAGCAGCGTAGGAGGGTCAGAGACCCAGTACTTC | CASSVGGSETQYF
14 | - | TRBJ1-3 | TRBV6-2/TRBV6-3 | - | TGTGCCAGCAGTTCGGGATTTGTTGGAAACACCATATATTTT | CASSSGFVGNTIYF
14 | TRBD1 | TRBJ1-1 | TRBV25-1 | - | TGTGCCAGCTTGGGGACAGGCGAAGGGACTGAAGCTTTCTTT | CASLGTGEGTEAFF
13 | - | TRBJ2-3 | TRBV15 | - | TGTGCCACCAGCAGAGATCGTGTGGATACGCAGTATTTT | CATSRDRVDTQYF
15 | - | TRBJ1-4 | TRBV4-2 | - | TGTGCCAGCAGCCAAGATAGGGACATCAATGAAAAACTGTTTTTT | CASSQDRDINEKLFF
15 | TRBD1 | TRBJ2-7 | TRBV5-1 | - | TGCGCCAGCAGCTTGGGGGACAGTCGTTCCTACGAGCAGTACTTC | CASSLGDSRSYEQYF
15 | - | TRBJ2-7 | TRBV6-2/TRBV6-3 | once | TGTGCCAGCAGTTACTCGTTGGCGGGCACCTACGAGCAGTACTTC | CASSYSLAGTYEQYF
15 | TRBD1 | TRBJ2-1 | TRBV5-1 | - | TGCGCCAGCAGCCCATCGGGACAGGGCTACAATGAGCAGTTCTTC | CASSPSGQGYNEQFF
18 | TRBD2 | TRBJ2-3 | TRBV10-1 | - | TGCGCCAGCAGTGAGTTGCGACTAGCGGGGCGTGAGACAGATACGCAGTATTTT | CASSELRLAGRETDTQYF
15 | - | TRBJ1-1 | TRBV6-5 | few | TGTGCCAGCTACCCCCCCACACGGGGGAACACTGAAGCTTTCTTT | CASYPPTRGNTEAFF
12 | - | TRBJ2-5 | TRBV10-3 | - | TGTGCCATCGGGGCAGGGAAAGAGACCCAGTACTTC | CAIGAGKETQYF
14 | - | TRBJ1-1 | TRBV14 | - | TGTGCCAGCAGCCTAAGACAGGAATACACTGAAGCTTTCTTT | CASSLRQEYTEAFF
18 | TRBD1 | TRBJ1-1 | TRBV5-8 | - | TGTGCCAGCAGCTTAGGTTCGGGGGACAGGGGGCGCGGGACTGAAGCTTTCTTT | CASSLGSGDRGRGTEAFF
14 | - | TRBJ1-2 | TRBV24-1 | - | TGTGCCACCAGCTCCCGGGTCTCCGCGGCTGGCTACACCTTC | CATSSRVSAAGYTF
15 | TRBD2 | TRBJ2-2 | TRBV5-8 | - | TGTGCCAGCAGCCTTTCCGGGGGAGGGACCGGGGAGCTGTTTTTT | CASSLSGGGTGELFF
15 | - | TRBJ1-2 | TRBV3-1/TRBV3-2 | - | TGTGCCAGCAGCCTCGACAGTACAGGCTCCTATGGCTACACCTTC | CASSLDSTGSYGYTF
15 | - | TRBJ2-5 | TRBV15 | - | TGTGCCACCAGCAGAGATATGCCTAGTCAAGAGACCCAGTACTTC | CATSRDMPSQETQYF
13 | TRBD1 | TRBJ2-7 | TRBV6-5 | - | TGTGCCAGCAGCCGGGACAGGGAATACGAGCAGTACTTC | CASSRDREYEQYF
12 | - | TRBJ1-5 | TRBV18 | - | TGTGCCAGCTCACCCTCCGATCAGCCCCAGCATTTT | CASSPSDQPQHF
16 | TRBD1 | TRBJ1-3 | TRBV18 | few | TGTGCCAGCTCACAAACAGGGGCGGCAGCTGGAAACACCATATATTTT | CASSQTGAAAGNTIYF
13 | - | TRBJ1-1 | TRBV7-2 | - | TGTGCCAGCAGCTGGAAGCGGGACACTGAAGCTTTCTTT | CASSWKRDTEAFF
13 | - | TRBJ1-1 | TRBV24-1 | - | TGTGCCACCAGTGACCCACTAAAGGCGGAAGCTTTCTTT | CATSDPLKAEAFF
14 | - | TRBJ2-1 | TRBV2 | - | TGTGCCAGCAGCCCCGGGAGCGGGTACAATGAGCAGTTCTTC | CASSPGSGYNEQFF
16 | - | TRBJ1-5 | TRBV5-6 | - | TGTGCCAGCAGCTTGGTCAGGGGTTCTAGCAATCAGCCCCAGCATTTT | CASSLVRGSSNQPQHF
15 | TRBD1 | TRBJ1-2 | TRBV19 | - | TGTGCCAGTAGTTTACGGACAGGGTCCCGCTATGGCTACACCTTC | CASSLRTGSRYGYTF
13 | - | TRBJ2-7 | TRBV5-4 | - | TGTGCCAGCAGCAACACAGGGACCTACGAGCAGTACTTC | CASSNTGTYEQYF
13 | TRBD1 | TRBJ1-2 | TRBV19 | - | TGTGCCAGTAGTCTTGGACAGGGGAAGGGCTACACCTTC | CASSLGQGKGYTF
13 | - | TRBJ2-1 | TRBV6-5 | - | TGTGCCAGCAGTTCCCCTATTCCCAATGAGCAGTTCTTC | CASSSPIPNEQFF
15 | - | TRBJ1-1 | TRBV4-2 | - | TGTGCCAGCAGCCCAATTTCACCAGGGGACACTGAAGCTTTCTTT | CASSPISPGDTEAFF
18 | - | TRBJ2-2 | TRBV3-1/TRBV3-2 | once | TGTGCCAGCAGCCAAGGAGTCCCGAAGCTCCCGAACACCGGGGAGCTGTTTTTT | CASSQGVPKLPNTGELFF
16 | TRBD1 | TRBJ1-1 | TRBV19 | - | TGTGCCAGTAGTGTCCTGAACAGGGGGCCGAACACTGAAGCTTTCTTT | CASSVLNRGPNTEAFF
13 | - | TRBJ2-7 | TRBV5-1 | - | TGCGCCAGCAGCTTACAGGACGGTTACGAGCAGTACTTC | CASSLQDGYEQYF
15 | - | TRBJ1-4 | TRBV6-2/TRBV6-3 | - | TGTGCCAGCAGTTATTCGGGGGGCCGTAATGAAAAACTGTTTTTT | CASSYSGGRNEKLFF
15 | TRBD1 | TRBJ2-2 | TRBV2 | few | TGTGCCAGCAGTCCGGGACAGGGTAACACCGGGGAGCTGTTTTTT | CASSPGQGNTGELFF
14 | - | TRBJ2-1 | TRBV5-1 | - | TGCGCCAGCAGCCGGACTGGAGACTACAATGAGCAGTTCTTC | CASSRTGDYNEQFF